The entry that follows covers one TCR beta chain sequence. Antigen specificity is unknown. This entry belongs to a study of beta chain features in type 1 diabetes. Study summary: The examined sorted cells totaled some 99 million across samples.

Reverse transcription of all isolated RNA meant that expressed TCRB transcripts were sequenced. Measured with immunoSEQ multiplex PCR; TCRdb has only the in-frame clones, and not every one. The sample holds 600,000 or so clones, about an eighth seen once. Study-wide findings and caveats: VDJ junctions from patients with type 1 diabetes contained fewer insertions and more deletions. A closer apparent resemblance between naive, central memory and Treg TCRB repertoires was seen in patients than in healthy donors. Type 1 diabetes patients showed a moderate but significant shortening of TCRB CDR3s in all four CD4+ subsets.

CDR1 and CDR2 from the germline V gene are SQVTM and ANQGSEA. The V segment lost 7 bases and the J segment 4 bases; nucleotides outside the gene matches: 9. The CDR3 totals 17 residues. The receptor was derived from a man aged 18-30 years with type 1 diabetes. This rearrangement joins TRBV29-1 to TRBJ2-2; 16 bases match TRBD2. Sequenced: naive CD4+ T cells from blood. The CDR3 bases are TGCAGCGCTGGGGGACTAGCGGGAGGGCCGGGCACCGGGGAGCTGTTTTTT. Translating it yields CSAGGLAGGPGTGELFF.